Shown below are 22 T cell receptor beta chains from a single sample sequenced in a study of T cell responses to AZD1222 COVID-19 vaccine. Sequencing used immunoSEQ multiplex PCR; TCRdb keeps in-frame clones, though not all of them. This sample yields 86,000 or so clones, of which under 95% are seen a single time; roughly 4.5% belongs to the top ten. Sequences were derived from peripheral blood, sampled on day 0 of MenACWY control vaccination. The receptor set was obtained from an adult in good health.

The chain joins TRBV20-1 to TRBJ1-5; maybe TRBD1 (6 bases). Germline V gene data show CDR1 as DFQATT and CDR2 as SNEGSKA (reference sequence). The CDR3 has 16 residues. Trimming stripped 3 bases from V and 5 bases from J, with 20 bases between. The CDR3 loop is CSASYRDKGIDQPQHF. The CDR3, as DNA: TGCAGTGCTAGTTACAGGGATAAAGGGATAGATCAGCCCCAGCATTTT.

The chain is built from TRBV7-2 and TRBJ2-1, with D perhaps TRBD2 (6 bases). In germline, CDR1 is SGHTA, CDR2 FQGNSA. The CDR3 spans 14 residues. The CDR3 reads CASGRGGSYNEQFF. In DNA, the CDR3 is TGTGCAAGCGGGCGGGGAGGCTCCTACAATGAGCAGTTCTTC.

The genes are TRBV21-1 and TRBJ2-7; the table's D gene call, TRBD2, was not cross checked with the DNA. TRBV21-1 is termed a pseudogene. This CDR3 has 13 residues. CDR3 in amino acids: CASRSGGSYEQYF. As DNA, the CDR3 is TGTGCCAGCCGCTCGGGGGGGAGTTACGAGCAGTACTTC.

CDR3 amino acids: CASSATTGSGNTIYF. The CDR3 DNA follows: TGTGCCAGCAGCGCGACCACAGGGTCGGGAAACACCATATATTTT. The chain recombines TRBV6-5 with TRBJ1-3; perhaps TRBD1 as D (6 bases). CDR1 is MNHEY, CDR2 SVGAGI, per germline. CDR3 size: 15 residues. With 6 bases removed from V and 4 bases from J, the gap between germline ends came to 16 bases.

The gene calls are TRBV10-3 and TRBJ2-1; D perhaps matches TRBD2 (6 bases). CDR1 and CDR2 from the germline V gene are ENHRY and SYGVKD. This CDR3 region has 15 residues. V was clipped by 9 bases and J by 10 bases, with 25 bases between them. The CDR3 region has the DNA TGTGCCATACCCAAGTACCGGGAGACTCTCGGGGAGCAGTTCTTC. It codes for CAIPKYRETLGEQFF.

V usage is TRBV5-1 and J usage is TRBJ1-1; 8 bases are shared with TRBD1. Germline CDR1 is SGHRS and CDR2 is YFSETQ. V lost 4 bases to trimming and J lost 3 bases; unmatched junction nucleotides: 11. The CDR3 totals 16 residues. CDR3 in amino acids: CASSRDRQGGDTEAFF. In DNA form, the CDR3 reads TGCGCCAGCAGCCGGGACAGGCAAGGTGGGGACACTGAAGCTTTCTTT. Variable domain in full (rest from reference TRBV5-1 and TRBJ1-1): KAGVTQTPRYLIKTRGQQVTLSCSPISGHRSVSWYQQTPGQGLQFLFEYFSETQRNKGNFPGRFSGRQFSNSRSEMNVSTLELGDSALYLCASSRDRQGGDTEAFFGQGTRLTVV.

The chain combines TRBV3-1 (or the pseudogene TRBV3-2) with TRBJ2-2; D may be TRBD2 (5 bases). The V and J ends lost 3 bases and 7 bases respectively, with 15 bases between them. This CDR3 contains 15 residues. Germline CDR1 and CDR2: LGHDT and YNNKEL (reference sequence). Here the CDR3 DNA reads TGTGCCAGCAGCCAGTCGTCGGGAATAAGCGGGGAGCTGTTTTTT. Its protein is CASSQSSGISGELFF.

The chain is built from TRBV19 and TRBJ1-2; the D gene is possibly TRBD1 (5 bases). V lost 5 bases to trimming and J lost 5 bases, with 9 bases between them. The CDR3 is 12 residues long. Germline values: CDR1 LNHDA, CDR2 SQIVND (reference sequence). CDR3 residues: CASSSGPYGYTF. The CDR3 DNA sequence: TGTGCCAGTAGTTCAGGGCCATATGGCTACACCTTC.

The chain combines TRBV7-2 with TRBJ1-4, with D unresolved. The CDR3 consists of 19 residues. V shed 2 bases and J shed 7 bases, with 26 bases lying between them. CDR1 is SGHTA, CDR2 FQGNSA, per germline. CDR3 loop: CASSLHTPGMVGVGEKLFF. CDR3 bases: TGTGCCAGCAGCTTACACACCCCGGGGATGGTGGGAGTTGGTGAAAAACTGTTTTTT.

The chain is built from TRBV5-8 and TRBJ2-2; D remains ambiguous. CDR1 is SGHTS, CDR2 YDEGEE, per germline. V lost 0 bases and J lost 4, with 4 bases in between. This CDR3 spans 13 amino acids. CDR3 in DNA: TGTGCCAGCAGCTTGGTACCCACCGGGGAGCTGTTTTTT. This codes for CASSLVPTGELFF.

The gene calls are TRBV2 and TRBJ2-5, with TRBD1 as a possible D gene (6 bases). Deletions cut 7 bases from V and 4 bases from J, with 16 bases between. The CDR3 is 14 residues long. CDR1 and CDR2 (germline): SNHLY, FYNNEI. CDR3 bases: TGTGCCAGCAATGGTCAGGGGAGAGGAGAGACCCAGTACTTC. Translation gives CASNGQGRGETQYF.

CDR3 region: CASSQDLWMGYTF. DNA for the CDR3: TGCGCCAGCAGCCAAGACCTGTGGATGGGCTACACCTTC. The chain employs TRBV4-3 and TRBJ1-2; D not resolved. V lost 0 bases to trimming and J lost 8 bases, with 10 bases between them. The CDR3 has 13 residues. The germline V gene has CDR1 LGHNA and CDR2 YSLEER.

The chain combines TRBV7-8 with TRBJ2-5; D gene ambiguous. The length of the CDR3 is 14 residues. Germline CDR1 is SGHVS and CDR2 is FQNEAQ. V dropped 5 bases and J dropped 1 base, with 11 bases sitting between them. The CDR3 reads CASSPDLAQETQYF. The CDR3 DNA is TGTGCCAGCAGCCCTGACTTGGCCCAAGAGACCCAGTACTTC.

CDR3 in amino acids: CASSSRGTEAFF. CDR3 DNA sequence: TGTGCCAGCAGTTCCAGGGGCACTGAAGCTTTCTTT. The chain is built from TRBV6-6 and TRBJ1-1; weak D call: TRBD1 (6 bases). CDR1 and CDR2 from the germline V gene are MNHNY and SVGAGI (reference sequence). The CDR3 covers 12 residues. V was pared by 4 bases and J by 4 bases, with 7 bases between.

This chain uses TRBV6-1 with TRBJ1-5; no clear D. Germline V gene data show CDR1 as MNHNS and CDR2 as SASEGT. Between the trimmed V and J ends, which lost 2 bases and 10 bases, there was a span of 15 bases. The CDR3 length is 14 residues. The CDR3 is CASSEWSGPVPQHF. CDR3 bases: TGTGCCAGCAGTGAATGGAGCGGGCCCGTCCCCCAGCATTTT.

The V and J genes are TRBV4-1 and TRBJ2-7; D gene unclear. The germline gives CDR1 MGHRA, CDR2 YSYEKL. Trimming shortened V by 0 bases and J by 6 bases, and 15 bases separated the two germline ends. This CDR3 region has 15 residues. The CDR3 region has the DNA TGCGCCAGCAGCCAAGAATGGATTACCGAGCCCGAGCAGTACTTC. Protein: CASSQEWITEPEQYF.

The genes are TRBV25-1 and TRBJ1-6, with unresolved D. From germline, CDR1 is MGHDK and CDR2 SYGVNS. CDR3 length: 12 residues. The V end was cut by 8 bases, the J end by 3 bases, with 5 bases between. As DNA, the CDR3 is TGTGCCAGCCGGGACTATAATTCACCCCTCCACTTT. It translates to CASRDYNSPLHF.

This clone was detected only once. The chain couples TRBV19 to TRBJ2-7; 12 positions agree with TRBD2. Germline loops: CDR1 LNHDA, CDR2 SQIVND (reference sequence). V trimming: 3 bases; J trimming: 0 bases; junction bases outside the gene matches: 3. CDR3 length: 16 amino acids. The CDR3 spells CASSILLAGGSYEQYF. The DNA for the CDR3 is TGTGCCAGTAGTATCCTACTAGCGGGAGGCTCCTACGAGCAGTACTTC. The full variable domain, completed using reference TRBV19 and TRBJ2-7, is DGGITQSPKYLFRKEGQNVTLSCEQNLNHDAMYWYRQDPGQGLRLIYYSQIVNDFQKGDIAEGYSVSREKKESFPLTVTSAQKNPTAFYLCASSILLAGGSYEQYFGPGTRLTVT.

This sequence joins TRBV5-5 and TRBJ1-2, with D unclear. The germline gives CDR1 SGHKS, CDR2 YYEKEE (reference sequence). The CDR3 consists of 14 residues. The V end was cut by 1 base, the J end by 0 bases, with 7 bases between. In nucleotides, the CDR3 is TGTGCCAGCAGCTTGACAAGTTCTAACTATGGCTACACCTTC. Translated: CASSLTSSNYGYTF.

The V and J genes are TRBV6-5 and TRBJ1-2, with TRBD1 matching over 10 bases. CDR1 and CDR2 from the germline V gene are MNHEY and SVGAGI. The CDR3 totals 14 residues. V lost 7 bases and J lost 8; bases outside the gene matches: 10. In DNA form, the CDR3 reads TGTGCCAGCACCACCGACAGGGGGCGAAACGGCTACACCTTC. This encodes CASTTDRGRNGYTF.

This clone was seen a handful of times. This sequence joins TRBV9 and TRBJ2-7, with TRBD2 matching 14 bases. The germline CDR1 and CDR2 sequences are SGDLS and YYNGEE. V trimming: 3 bases; J trimming: 3 bases; junction bases outside the gene matches: 5. The CDR3 totals 16 residues. In nucleotides, the CDR3 is TGTGCCAGCAGCGAGGGGGGGACTAGCGGGAGCTACGAGCAGTACTTC. Protein sequence: CASSEGGTSGSYEQYF.

CDR3 DNA sequence: TGTGCCAGTAGTATACCGGGGCGCGGAGCTTTCTTT. Translated: CASSIPGRGAFF. The chain employs TRBV19 and TRBJ1-1; TRBD1 is a possible D gene (5 bases). CDR1 is LNHDA and CDR2 is SQIVND in the germline V gene (reference sequence). V dropped 2 bases and J dropped 10 bases, with 11 bases sitting between them. This CDR3 region has 12 residues.